The T cell receptor beta chain described here comes from a study of shared clonotypes between healthy human individuals. The CDR3 extends over 15 amino acids. Germline V lookup: CDR1 MGHRA, CDR2 YSYEKL. Deletions cut 4 bases from V and 6 bases from J, with 18 bases between. Some clones are missing from TCRdb's copy, which holds only in-frame ones; the method was immunoSEQ multiplex PCR. The sample contains just over 2,000,000 clones, 95% of which appear only once. The gene calls are TRBV4-1 and TRBJ1-2; D not resolved. The sequence came from a man between 18 and 29 years old in good health. Specimen: naive CD4+ T cells sorted from blood. Subset of the sample: CD45RA+ positively selected. CDR3 nucleotides: TGCGCCAGCAGCCCCTGGCTTAAAGGTCCTAATGGCTACACCTTC. Amino acid sequence: CASSPWLKGPNGYTF.